The source of this TCR beta chain is a study of blood T cells in healthy people across ages. With 6 bases clipped from V and 8 bases from J, the junction kept 14 bases outside the gene matches. The CDR3 has 15 amino acids. Primed by a sample-barcoded 5' primer and a J-beta primer mix, a second PCR proceeded for about 6 to 12 cycles. TCRdb independently ran MiXCR on the 5' RACE reads; one entry per CDR3 protein. The data show 1,300,000 or so distinct CDR3 sequences, 55% to 75% seen once. The chain links TRBV12-3 or TRBV12-4 to TRBJ1-2; the match to TRBD1 covers 8 bases. This TCR was sampled from a man aged 18 to 30 in good health. The sequencing input was blood. In nucleotides, the CDR3 is TGTGCCAGCAGCCCCTCGACAGGGGTACGTGGGGGCTACACCTTC. Residues: CASSPSTGVRGGYTF.